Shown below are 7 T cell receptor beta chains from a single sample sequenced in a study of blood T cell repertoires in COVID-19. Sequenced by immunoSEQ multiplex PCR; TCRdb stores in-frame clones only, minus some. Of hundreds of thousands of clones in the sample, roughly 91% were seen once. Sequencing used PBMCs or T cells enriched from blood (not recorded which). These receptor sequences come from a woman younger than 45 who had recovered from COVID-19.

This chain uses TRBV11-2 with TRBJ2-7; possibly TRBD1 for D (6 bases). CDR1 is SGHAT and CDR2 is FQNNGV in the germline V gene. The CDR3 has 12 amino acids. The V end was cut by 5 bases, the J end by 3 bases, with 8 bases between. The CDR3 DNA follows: TGTGCCAGCAGCCCACAGGGCTACGAGCAGTACTTC. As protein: CASSPQGYEQYF. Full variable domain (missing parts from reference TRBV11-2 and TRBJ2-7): EAGVAQSPRYKIIEKRQSVAFWCNPISGHATLYWYQQILGQGPKLLIQFQNNGVVDDSQLPKDRFSAERLKGVDSTLKIQPAKLEDSAVYLCASSPQGYEQYFGPGTRLTVT.

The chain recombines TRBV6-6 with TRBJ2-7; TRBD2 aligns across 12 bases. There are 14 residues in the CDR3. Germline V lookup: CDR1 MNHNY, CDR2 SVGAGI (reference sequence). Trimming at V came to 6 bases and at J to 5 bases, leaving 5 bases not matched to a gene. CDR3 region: CASRSGLAGHEQYF. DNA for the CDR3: TGTGCCAGCAGGTCCGGACTAGCGGGACACGAGCAGTACTTC.

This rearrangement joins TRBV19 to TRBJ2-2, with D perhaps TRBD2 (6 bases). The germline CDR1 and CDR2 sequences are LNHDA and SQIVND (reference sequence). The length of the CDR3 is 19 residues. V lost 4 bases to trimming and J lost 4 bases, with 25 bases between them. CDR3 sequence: CASSRLGRRRAGSTGELFF. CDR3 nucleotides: TGTGCCAGTAGTAGGCTAGGGAGGCGCAGGGCCGGATCCACCGGGGAGCTGTTTTTT.

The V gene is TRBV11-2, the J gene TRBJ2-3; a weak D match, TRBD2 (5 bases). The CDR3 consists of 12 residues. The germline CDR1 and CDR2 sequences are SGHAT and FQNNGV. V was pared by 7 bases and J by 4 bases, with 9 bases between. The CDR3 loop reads CASNGGSDTQYF. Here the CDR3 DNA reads TGTGCCAGCAACGGCGGGTCAGATACGCAGTATTTT.

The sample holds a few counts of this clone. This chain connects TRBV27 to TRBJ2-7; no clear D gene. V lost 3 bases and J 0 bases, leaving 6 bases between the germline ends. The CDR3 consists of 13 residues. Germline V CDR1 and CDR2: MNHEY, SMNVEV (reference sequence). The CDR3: CASSLSLSYEQYF. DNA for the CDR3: TGTGCCAGCAGTTTGTCCCTCTCCTACGAGCAGTACTTC.

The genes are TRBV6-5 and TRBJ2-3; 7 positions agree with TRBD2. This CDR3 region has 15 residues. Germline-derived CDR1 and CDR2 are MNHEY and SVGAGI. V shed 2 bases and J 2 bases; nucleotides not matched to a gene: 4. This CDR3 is CASSYGAGDTDTQYF. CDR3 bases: TGTGCCAGCAGTTACGGTGCGGGAGACACAGATACGCAGTATTTT.

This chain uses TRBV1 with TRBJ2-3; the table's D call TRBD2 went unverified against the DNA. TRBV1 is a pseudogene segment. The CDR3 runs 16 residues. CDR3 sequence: CTSSRDSLVSTDTQYF. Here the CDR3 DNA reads TGCACCAGCAGCCGAGATAGTCTAGTAAGCACAGATACGCAGTATTTT.